These 2 T cell receptor beta chains share one sample of origin, sequenced in a study of T cell responses to AZD1222 COVID-19 vaccine (dated by TCRdb to 2020 to 2023). The library was prepared using the immunoSEQ multiplex PCR assay. TCRdb holds this immuneACCESS table with in-frame rearrangements only. Some clones are missing; in checked studies, unresolved V genes explain under half, and the rest has no known cause. The sample includes around 100,000 clones, with about 82% observed a single time. More than 1.2% of the sample is taken by the ten largest. The time point tag for this specimen amounts to: baseline before first vaccination. The input for sequencing was peripheral blood, taken on day 0 of AZD1222 vaccination. All receptors derive from an adult in good health.

The V call is TRBV18, the J call TRBJ1-3; D may be TRBD1 (6 bases). V was cut by 6 bases and J by 0 bases, with 24 bases left in between. There are 19 residues in the CDR3. The germline V gene has CDR1 KGHSH and CDR2 LQKENI. CDR3 coding DNA: TGTGCCAGCTCCCCCCTGGCGGGGGGCCCATCAATCTCTGGAAACACCATATATTTT. This sequence encodes CASSPLAGGPSISGNTIYF.

The chain recombines TRBV30 with TRBJ2-7; possible D gene TRBD2, 6 bases. Germline V CDR1 and CDR2: GTSNPN, SVGIG (reference sequence). This CDR3 has 14 amino acids. V lost 5 bases and J lost 2, with 16 bases in between. CDR3 residues: CAWSSGAGTYEQYF. DNA of the CDR3: TGTGCCTGGTCGTCTGGGGCGGGAACCTACGAGCAGTACTTC.